Given below is one TCR beta chain in context. These data are taken from a study of technical replicates of blood from a handful of donors. Profiling relied on immunoSEQ multiplex PCR, and the TCRdb table lists in-frame clones only, not all of them. The repertoire holds roughly 97,000 clones, with 96% as singletons. The ends were cut back, 2 bases at V and 3 bases at J, with 7 bases in the middle. The CDR3 totals 12 residues. Germline V gives CDR1 GTSNPN, CDR2 SVGIG (reference sequence). J is TRBJ2-5 and V is TRBV30; D is ambiguous. Sequencing input: T cells isolated from PBMCs. This TCR derives from a human donor in good health. As DNA, the CDR3 is TGTGCCTGGAGTCCATACAAAGAGACCCAGTACTTC. Its translation is CAWSPYKETQYF.